Following are 28 T cell receptor beta chains from one sample sequenced in a study of Graves' ophthalmopathy and Graves' hyperthyroidism. Scientists amplified the TCR beta CDR3 regions from RNA transcripts. In the first round, RT-PCR was carried out with HTBI primers, and a multiplex PCR formed the second round. One entry per CDR3 protein, called by TCRdb with MiXCR from the multiplex PCR reads. Altogether over a million distinct CDR3 sequences are present, around a third being singletons, with the ten largest covering around 10%. The sample comprised peripheral blood or thyroid tissue (not recorded which). The receptors stem from an adult man with Graves' hyperthyroidism.

This clonotype was recorded at least ten times. The chain uses TRBV25-1 and TRBJ1-6; TRBD1 might be the D (5 bases). The CDR3 totals 16 residues. V was pared by 4 bases and J by 0 bases, with 10 bases between. The V gene's germline CDR1 is MGHDK and CDR2 SYGVNS. The CDR3 loop is CASSGGGASYNSPLHF. Written as DNA, the CDR3 is TGTGCCAGCAGTGGGGGGGGAGCCTCCTATAATTCACCCCTCCACTTT.

Note on this clonotype: A much larger clone lies one base from this, so it may be a read error. The chain employs TRBV9 and TRBJ1-5; D is possibly TRBD1 (6 bases). Trimming shortened V by 3 bases and J by 7 bases, and 14 bases separated the two germline ends. This CDR3 has 14 residues. CDR1 SGDLS and CDR2 YYNGEE come from the germline V gene. This chain's CDR3 is CASSGGRPGQPQHF. DNA for the CDR3: TGTGCCAGCAGCGGGGGGCGGCCGGGGCAGCCCCAGCATTTT.

A remark on this clonotype: This CDR3 is missing its conserved last phenylalanine or tryptophan, likely due to a read error. No DNA is shown, since the ends of the CDR3 on it are uncertain; the CDR3 is the one TCRdb lists. The chain employs TRBV29-1 and TRBJ2-7; the D call TRBD2 from the table was never checked on the DNA. The CDR3 is 9 amino acids long, termini counted. CDR1 and CDR2 from the germline V gene are SQVTM and ANQGSEA. The CDR3: CSVEPRLAG.

The gene calls are TRBV20-1 and TRBJ1-2; the D gene is possibly TRBD1 (6 bases). The CDR3 extends over 13 amino acids. Deletions cut 6 bases from V and 10 bases from J, with 21 bases between. Germline V gene data show CDR1 as DFQATT and CDR2 as SNEGSKA (reference sequence). The CDR3 DNA is TGCAGTGCGAGACCAGCCGGGGGCGCGGACTACACCTTC. This codes for CSARPAGGADYTF.

V gene TRBV6-5 combines with J gene TRBJ1-5; 9 bases agree with TRBD1. The CDR3 is 14 residues long. The germline V gene has CDR1 MNHEY and CDR2 SVGAGI. Trimming removed 6 bases from V and 5 bases from J; junction bases left unmatched: 5. The CDR3 bases are TGTGCCAGCAGAGTAGGACAGGGGTATCAGCCCCAGCATTTT. This gives the protein CASRVGQGYQPQHF.

In its sample, this clonotype was seen many times. This chain connects TRBV27 to TRBJ1-6; no clear D. V shed 7 bases and J shed 9 bases, with 19 bases lying between them. Per the germline V gene, CDR1 is MNHEY and CDR2 is SMNVEV (reference sequence). The CDR3 spans 15 residues. The CDR3 DNA follows: TGTGCCAGCACCTCCGTAGTAGGTTGGGGTTCACCCCTCCACTTT. Protein: CASTSVVGWGSPLHF.

This clonotype appeared once. This chain links TRBV29-1 with TRBJ1-6; TRBD1 matches at 11 bases. This CDR3 spans 14 amino acids. V trimming: 4 bases; J trimming: 10 bases; junction bases outside the gene matches: 6. CDR1 SQVTM and CDR2 ANQGSEA come from the germline V gene. The CDR3 sequence is CSVALGTGGSPLHF. Here the CDR3 DNA reads TGCAGCGTTGCCTTGGGGACAGGGGGGTCACCCCTCCACTTT.

The rearrangement uses TRBV12-3 or TRBV12-4 and TRBJ1-1; 8 bases align to TRBD1. V was clipped by 7 bases and J by 7 bases; unmatched bases: 11. The CDR3 has 14 residues. This CDR3 is CASTPDREEDEAFF. The DNA of the CDR3 is TGTGCCAGCACCCCGGACAGGGAGGAGGATGAAGCTTTCTTT.

This clonotype was seen more than once but under ten times. This chain links TRBV7-9 with TRBJ1-6; TRBD1 is a possible D gene (5 bases). Germline CDR1 SEHNR, CDR2 FQNEAQ (reference sequence). The CDR3 is 20 amino acids. Trimming pared 5 bases from V and 0 bases from J, leaving 23 bases between. The CDR3 bases are TGTGCCAGCAGCCCCCCCATGGTTAGGACACGGAGCTCCTATAATTCACCCCTCCACTTT. Translated, it gives CASSPPMVRTRSSYNSPLHF.

In this sample, this clonotype turned up many times. The rearrangement uses TRBV12-3 or TRBV12-4 and TRBJ1-1; D unclear. The CDR3 has 14 residues. Trimming shortened V by 5 bases and J by 1 base, and 11 bases separated the two germline ends. CDR3 nucleotides: TGTGCCAGCAGTCCTTCCTCCCCGAACACTGAAGCTTTCTTT. Translated: CASSPSSPNTEAFF.

The chain couples TRBV10-3 to TRBJ1-1; TRBD1 matches 8 bases. This CDR3 spans 14 amino acids. The V and J ends lost 6 bases and 1 base, in that order; junction bases with no gene match: 4. CDR1 ENHRY and CDR2 SYGVKD come from the germline V gene. The CDR3 here is CAISDDRGNTEAFF. CDR3 in DNA: TGTGCCATCAGCGATGACAGGGGGAACACTGAAGCTTTCTTT.

Concerning this clonotype: Without the conserved terminal phenylalanine or tryptophan, this CDR3 likely stems from a read error. The DNA is left out, because the CDR3 cannot be placed on it with certainty; the CDR3 is given as TCRdb lists it. This chain connects TRBV29-1 to TRBJ2-7; the D call in the table, TRBD2, was not verified against the DNA. The CDR3 contains 9 residues when both ends are counted. CDR1 and CDR2 (germline): SQVTM, ANQGSEA. The CDR3 loop is CSVKGIAGG.

CDR3 residues: CASSLWTPEETQYF. The CDR3 DNA follows: TGTGCCAGCAGCTTATGGACCCCCGAAGAGACCCAGTACTTC. V gene TRBV11-2 combines with J gene TRBJ2-5; D not certain. The germline V gene encodes CDR1 SGHAT and CDR2 FQNNGV. The CDR3 is 14 amino acids. Trimming took off 2 bases at V and 3 bases at J, with 10 bases between the two ends.

Of note for this clonotype: In this CDR3 the conserved last residue, phenylalanine or tryptophan, is missing, so a read error is likely. The DNA is left out, because the CDR3 cannot be placed on it with certainty; the CDR3 is given as TCRdb lists it. The rearrangement uses TRBV7-6 and TRBJ1-2; the table gives TRBD1 as D, unverified against the DNA. The CDR3 spans 10 residues, counting both ends. CDR1 is SGHVS, CDR2 FNYEAQ, per germline. The chain's CDR3 is CASSYYGGAV.

Regarding this clonotype: This sequence may be a read error, since a much larger clone differs from it by one base. The chain couples TRBV11-2 to TRBJ2-7; TRBD2 matches 11 bases. The germline V gene has CDR1 SGHAT and CDR2 FQNNGV. The CDR3 totals 18 residues. CDR3 sequence (DNA): TGTGCCAGCAGCCAGGGGCTTAGCGGGAGGGAGAGCTCCTACGAGCCGTACTTC. Translated: CASSQGLSGRESSYEPYF.

In its sample, this clonotype was seen a few times. The gene calls are TRBV28 and TRBJ1-2, with D possibly being TRBD1 (5 bases). The CDR3 has 14 residues. Per germline, CDR1 MDHEN and CDR2 SYDVKM. Trimming pared 7 bases from V and 1 base from J, leaving 13 bases between. Here the CDR3 reads CASTALQVNYGYTF. CDR3 sequence (DNA): TGTGCCAGCACCGCACTACAGGTTAACTATGGCTACACCTTC.

This clonotype was seen only a few times. V gene TRBV10-2 combines with J gene TRBJ2-7; TRBD1 aligns across 8 bases. The CDR3 totals 14 residues. V gave up 7 bases and J gave up 0 bases; unmatched junction bases: 5. Germline lookup yields CDR1 WSHSY and CDR2 SAAADI. CDR3 DNA: TGCGCCAGCAAACGGACAGGGACCTCCTACGAGCAGTACTTC. It codes for CASKRTGTSYEQYF.

This chain links TRBV28 with TRBJ1-2; D call uncertain. The CDR3 loop spans 13 amino acids. The V end lost 8 bases, the J end lost 6 bases, and 16 bases lay between the germline ends. The germline gives CDR1 MDHEN, CDR2 SYDVKM. The CDR3 region has the DNA TGTGCCAGCCGTCCGAACCAGGTACATGGCTACACCTTC. Translation: CASRPNQVHGYTF.

Details on this clonotype: A much more abundant neighbour one base away suggests this may be a read error. This chain links TRBV7-8 with TRBJ2-7, with 10 bases aligning to TRBD1. Germline lookup yields CDR1 SGHVS and CDR2 FQNEAQ. The junction had 9 bases not matched to a gene; V was cut back by 6 bases and J by 4 bases. The CDR3 runs 15 residues. The DNA of the CDR3 is TGTGCCAGCAGGTCCCAACCGGGACAGGGGTACGAGCAGTACTTC. It translates to CASRSQPGQGYEQYF.

This rearrangement joins TRBV2 to TRBJ2-5, with D maybe TRBD1 (6 bases). Trimming took 3 bases from V and 5 from J, leaving 10 bases between them. CDR1 and CDR2 (germline): SNHLY, FYNNEI. The length of the CDR3 is 13 residues. CDR3 in amino acids: CASSDEQGETQYF. The DNA of the CDR3 is TGTGCCAGCAGTGATGAGCAGGGGGAGACCCAGTACTTC.

A word on this clonotype: This could be a read error, since a much larger clone is one nucleotide away. This chain joins TRBV13 and TRBJ2-5, with TRBD2 matching 12 bases. V trimming: 8 bases; J trimming: 2 bases; junction bases outside the gene matches: 9. CDR3 length: 16 amino acids. Germline loops: CDR1 PRHDT, CDR2 FYEKMQ (reference sequence). CDR3 sequence: CASGSRTSGAQETQYF. CDR3 nucleotides: TGTGCCAGCGGCTCTAGGACTAGCGGGGCTCAAGAGACCCAGTACTTC.

This clonotype was detected a few times. This chain joins TRBV5-4 and TRBJ2-6; D not certain. V shed 1 base and J shed 6 bases, with 8 bases lying between them. Germline V lookup: CDR1 SGHNT, CDR2 YYREEE (reference sequence). This CDR3 has 14 amino acids. CDR3 residues: CASSLNAVANVLTF. CDR3 nucleotide sequence: TGTGCCAGCAGCTTGAATGCGGTGGCCAACGTCCTGACTTTC.

The chain uses TRBV7-9 and TRBJ2-7, with D maybe TRBD1 (5 bases). The V end lost 5 bases, the J end lost 5 bases, and 10 bases lay between the germline ends. The CDR3 is 12 amino acids. Germline CDR1 reads SEHNR; CDR2 reads FQNEAQ (reference sequence). In DNA form, the CDR3 reads TGTGCCAGCAGCCCCAGGGCTGACGAGCAGTACTTC. This codes for CASSPRADEQYF.

The chain combines TRBV7-9 with TRBJ2-7; TRBD1 agrees at 8 bases. This CDR3 has 16 residues. Germline trimming cut 1 base from V and 5 bases from J; bases unmatched to any gene: 10. Germline V lookup: CDR1 SEHNR, CDR2 FQNEAQ (reference sequence). The CDR3 reads CASSLVLGRGQDEQYF. DNA for the CDR3: TGTGCCAGCAGCTTAGTTTTGGGCAGGGGGCAGGACGAGCAGTACTTC.

The V gene is TRBV4-1, the J gene TRBJ1-2; D unresolved. V was shortened by 3 bases and J by 6 bases, with 20 bases between the two germline ends. Germline V lookup: CDR1 MGHRA, CDR2 YSYEKL. This CDR3 has 16 amino acids. In DNA form, the CDR3 reads TGCGCCAGCAGCCATCCCTGGACCTCCTACGGGGATGGCTACACCTTC. Amino acid sequence: CASSHPWTSYGDGYTF.

The table lists this clonotype with many counts. This chain connects TRBV6-6 to TRBJ1-2; D unresolved. The V end was cut by 2 bases, the J end by 8 bases, with 9 bases between. The CDR3 is made up of 12 amino acids. Per the germline V gene, CDR1 is MNHNY and CDR2 is SVGAGI (reference sequence). The chain's CDR3 is CASSYEGQGYTF. CDR3 coding DNA: TGTGCCAGCAGTTACGAGGGTCAAGGCTACACCTTC.

In regard to this clonotype: The junction does not match germline at one end; this may be a read error. The J gene is TRBJ1-5, the V gene TRBV24-1; D might be TRBD1 (6 bases). The CDR3 covers 13 residues. In germline, CDR1 is KGHDR, CDR2 SFDVKD. The CDR3 nucleotides read TGTGCCACCAGCGAGGACAGCAATCAGCCCCGGCATTTT. This encodes CATSEDSNQPRHF.

The sample holds many counts of this clonotype. The genes are TRBV25-1 and TRBJ2-7, with D possibly TRBD2 on 6 matching bases. Germline V CDR1 and CDR2: MGHDK, SYGVNS. The ends were cut back, 2 bases at V and 5 bases at J, with 10 bases in the middle. The CDR3 runs to 13 residues. CDR3 nucleotide sequence: TGTGCCAGCAGTGAAGGGGGGTTGGACGAGCAGTACTTC. It specifies CASSEGGLDEQYF.